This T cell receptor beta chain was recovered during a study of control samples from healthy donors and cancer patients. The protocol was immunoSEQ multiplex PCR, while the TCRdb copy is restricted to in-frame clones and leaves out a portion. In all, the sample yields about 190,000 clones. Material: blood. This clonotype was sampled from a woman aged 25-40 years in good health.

CDR3 in DNA: TGTGCCAGCACAGGGGAAGGCTCTGGGGCCAACGTCCTGACTTTC. This sequence encodes CASTGEGSGANVLTF. This sequence joins TRBV28 and TRBJ2-6, with D possibly matching TRBD1 (6 bases). V dropped 7 bases and J dropped 0 bases, with 10 bases sitting between them. Germline V lookup: CDR1 MDHEN, CDR2 SYDVKM. CDR3 length equals 15 residues.